This TCR beta chain was sequenced during a study of T-cell memory formation after mild COVID-19. TCRdb re-analysed the 5' RACE reads in MiXCR, keeping a single row per CDR3 protein. The table shows 200,000 or so distinct CDR3 sequences, with over 7.5% occurring only once. The junction had 6 bases not matched to a gene; V was cut back by 9 bases and J by 7 bases. Germline V gene lookup returns CDR1 KGHDR and CDR2 SFDVKD. The CDR3 contains 13 residues. The sequencing input was PBMCs or a T cell subset sorted from them (not recorded which). The chain joins TRBV24-1 to TRBJ2-2; 8 nucleotides align to TRBD2. The origin of this receptor is a man aged 18 to 29 who had mild COVID-19 (a few samples of this study predate the infection). Cell type and time point are not known. The CDR3 loop reads CATRGGQSGELFF. Written as DNA, the CDR3 is TGTGCCACCCGGGGGGGGCAAAGCGGGGAGCTGTTTTTT.